Each of the 17 T cell receptor beta chains below was sequenced from the same sample in a study of siplizumab effects on memory and regulatory T cells. Using immunoSEQ multiplex PCR, the repertoire was profiled, and TCRdb retains in-frame clones only, with some absent. This table holds 62,000 or so clones, 70% to 90% found once. The specimen sequenced was memory CD4+ T cells sorted from blood. The origin of the receptors is a human donor in good health.

CDR3 amino acids: CASSTQTWGQPQHF. CDR3 in DNA: TGTGCCAGCAGTACACAGACTTGGGGCCAGCCCCAGCATTTT. The chain has TRBV6-1 and TRBJ1-5; possible D gene TRBD1, 5 bases. The CDR3 loop spans 14 amino acids. Germline V gene sequence: CDR1 MNHNS, CDR2 SASEGT. The V end lost 5 bases, the J end lost 7 bases, and 15 bases lay between the germline ends.

V usage is TRBV18 and J usage is TRBJ1-2, with D possibly TRBD1 on 6 matching bases. V shed 6 bases and J shed 0 bases, with 14 bases lying between them. The CDR3 length is 15 residues. Germline V gene sequence: CDR1 KGHSH, CDR2 LQKENI. CDR3 loop: CASSPRQEANYGYTF. The CDR3 DNA reads TGTGCCAGCTCCCCTCGACAGGAAGCTAACTATGGCTACACCTTC.

The chain employs TRBV28 and TRBJ2-4; 7 bases map to TRBD2. The CDR3 consists of 14 residues. In germline, CDR1 is MDHEN, CDR2 SYDVKM. V was clipped by 5 bases and J by 10 bases; unmatched bases: 11. The CDR3 nucleotides read TGTGCCAGCAGTCTCCGGGACTACCAAGGAATTCAGTACTTC. The encoded protein is CASSLRDYQGIQYF.

The chain recombines TRBV19 with TRBJ2-7; 7 bases are shared with TRBD1. CDR1 is LNHDA and CDR2 is SQIVND in the germline V gene (reference sequence). This CDR3 is built from 14 residues. Trimming removed 4 bases from V and 6 bases from J; junction bases left unmatched: 9. CDR3 coding DNA: TGTGCCAGTAGTAAACAGGGGAATGGGCTCGAGCAGTACTTC. This gives the protein CASSKQGNGLEQYF. Together with reference TRBV19 and TRBJ2-7, the CDR3 gives the full variable domain: DGGITQSPKYLFRKEGQNVTLSCEQNLNHDAMYWYRQDPGQGLRLIYYSQIVNDFQKGDIAEGYSVSREKKESFPLTVTSAQKNPTAFYLCASSKQGNGLEQYFGPGTRLTVT.

This clone has only a few counts. The chain employs TRBV14 and TRBJ2-7; 12 positions match TRBD2. The CDR3 runs to 17 residues. Trimming removed 0 bases from V and 4 bases from J; junction bases left unmatched: 7. CDR1 and CDR2 (germline): SGHDN, FVKESK. The CDR3 reads CASSQDPSGRAIYEQYF. The CDR3 DNA follows: TGTGCCAGCAGCCAAGACCCTAGCGGGAGGGCTATTTACGAGCAGTACTTC.

The V call is TRBV6-6, the J call TRBJ2-7; D unclear. V lost 6 bases to trimming and J lost 1 base, with 19 bases between them. From germline, CDR1 is MNHNY and CDR2 SVGAGI (reference sequence). The CDR3 totals 16 residues. The CDR3 nucleotides read TGTGCCAGCAGGGGTGGAAACCAAGGGAATTCCTACGAGCAGTACTTC. Its translation is CASRGGNQGNSYEQYF.

This chain connects TRBV7-2 to TRBJ2-2, with D possibly being TRBD2 (6 bases). Per germline, CDR1 SGHTA and CDR2 FQGNSA. V lost 5 bases, J lost 0 bases, and 13 bases lay in between. This CDR3 is 16 amino acids long. The CDR3 DNA sequence: TGTGCCAGCAGCCGTCGGACTACAACGAACACCGGGGAGCTGTTTTTT. Protein: CASSRRTTTNTGELFF.

The CDR3 here is CAAHPGVNQPQHF. CDR3 DNA sequence: TGTGCCGCCCACCCGGGGGTCAATCAGCCCCAGCATTTT. This chain connects TRBV6-1 to TRBJ1-5; tentatively, D is TRBD1 (5 bases). Trimming took 11 bases from V and 3 from J, leaving 14 bases between them. The V gene's germline CDR1 is MNHNS and CDR2 SASEGT. This CDR3 has 13 residues.

This rearrangement joins TRBV7-8 to TRBJ2-7, with TRBD1 matching over 9 bases. Germline trimming cut 5 bases from V and 6 bases from J; bases unmatched to any gene: 8. Per germline, CDR1 SGHVS and CDR2 FQNEAQ. The CDR3 covers 14 residues. The CDR3 region is CASSRGQGRGEQYF. CDR3 in DNA: TGTGCCAGCAGCCGAGGACAGGGGCGAGGCGAGCAGTACTTC.

This sequence joins TRBV19 and TRBJ2-3; possible D gene TRBD2, 5 bases. The CDR3 has 14 amino acids. CDR1 is LNHDA, CDR2 SQIVND, per germline (reference sequence). Trimming took off 3 bases at V and 5 bases at J, with 12 bases between the two ends. The CDR3: CASSITGLGDTQYF. The CDR3 nucleotides are TGTGCCAGTAGTATTACCGGACTGGGAGATACGCAGTATTTT.

The chain uses TRBV15 and TRBJ2-5, with D perhaps matching TRBD1 (5 bases). The V and J ends lost 1 base and 3 bases respectively, with 15 bases between them. The CDR3 extends over 16 amino acids. Germline V gene lookup returns CDR1 LNHNV and CDR2 YYDKDF (reference sequence). The CDR3 DNA reads TGTGCCACCAGCAGAGGTGCCCCGACAGTCAAAGAGACCCAGTACTTC. Encoded protein: CATSRGAPTVKETQYF.

The rearrangement links TRBV5-4 to TRBJ2-7; 7 bases are a match to TRBD1. Germline CDR1 reads SGHNT; CDR2 reads YYREEE (reference sequence). The length of the CDR3 is 15 residues. Trimming took 2 bases from V and 2 from J; bases not matched to a gene: 7. CDR3 nucleotides: TGTGCCAGCAGCTTCTGGGACAGCCGAACCTACGAGCAGTACTTC. This sequence encodes CASSFWDSRTYEQYF.

The chain links TRBV27 to TRBJ1-2; possible D gene TRBD1, 6 bases. Germline CDR1 reads MNHEY; CDR2 reads SMNVEV (reference sequence). The CDR3 runs 15 residues. V was shortened by 5 bases and J by 3 bases, with 16 bases between the two germline ends. The CDR3 is CASSVSGHDYYGYTF. Here the CDR3 DNA reads TGTGCCAGCAGTGTCTCGGGACATGATTACTATGGCTACACCTTC.

The chain uses TRBV4-1 and TRBJ2-1; D is unclear. CDR3 length equals 14 residues. CDR1 and CDR2 (germline): MGHRA, YSYEKL. Trimming took 0 bases from V and 10 from J, leaving 13 bases between them. The CDR3 nucleotides are TGCGCCAGCAGCCAAGATTCCTATGGTAGGGAGCAGTTCTTC. Its protein product is CASSQDSYGREQFF.

The chain uses TRBV4-1 and TRBJ1-5; 12 positions agree with TRBD1. The CDR3 consists of 22 residues. Germline V gene lookup returns CDR1 MGHRA and CDR2 YSYEKL. Trimming removed 1 base from V and 1 base from J; junction bases left unmatched: 17. The CDR3 DNA follows: TGCGCCAGCAGCCAAGTGGGTACTACCTCGGGACAGGGGGCGCTGAGCAATCAGCCCCAGCATTTT. Translation: CASSQVGTTSGQGALSNQPQHF.

The chain combines TRBV6-6 with TRBJ2-7; perhaps TRBD2 as D (5 bases). The V end was cut by 6 bases, the J end by 0 bases, with 15 bases between. CDR3 length equals 15 residues. Germline V gene data show CDR1 as MNHNY and CDR2 as SVGAGI (reference sequence). The CDR3 loop reads CASRVEEFYSYEQYF. The CDR3, as DNA: TGTGCCAGCAGGGTGGAGGAGTTCTACTCCTACGAGCAGTACTTC.

The gene calls are TRBV21-1 and TRBJ1-5. TRBV21-1 is classified as a pseudogene. CDR3 size: 17 residues. CDR3 DNA: TGTGCCAGCAGTCCATGCTTGCTACATTGGCATCATCAGCCCCAGCATTTT. Translated, it gives CASSPCLLHWHHQPQHF.